Listed below are T cell receptor beta chains from one sample, sequenced in a study of blood T cell repertoires in COVID-19. Sequencing used immunoSEQ multiplex PCR; TCRdb keeps in-frame clones, though not all of them. The table shows approximately 190,000 clones, with more than 75% occurring only once. The sample comprised peripheral blood. Receptor source: a woman aged 55-69 years with COVID-19, enrolled during active disease. Each CDR3 is given with its conserved first and last residue. The order of the fields is D gene, J gene, V gene, clone size, CDR3 DNA, CDR3 protein. The D gene is left open where the match is weak. Size is stated for part of the rows, as once, few or many counts, or as a class when the clone is expanded.

-,TRBJ1-6,TRBV5-6,-,TGTGCCAGCAGCTGGAGGACAGCCCTTAATTCACCCCTCCACTTT,CASSWRTALNSPLHF
TRBD1,TRBJ1-2,TRBV24-1,-,TGTGCCACCAGTGATGGGACAGGGTTCAACTATGGCTACACCTTC,CATSDGTGFNYGYTF
TRBD2,TRBJ2-1,TRBV27,-,TGTGCCAGCAGTTTCTTAGCGGGAGAGGGTAATGAGCAGTTCTTC,CASSFLAGEGNEQFF
TRBD2,TRBJ2-3,TRBV5-5,-,TGTGCCAGCAGCCAAGTGAGCGGGAGCGGTGCAGATACGCAGTATTTT,CASSQVSGSGADTQYF
-,TRBJ2-3,TRBV7-3,-,TGTGCCAGCAGCTTAACCACTAGCTTCAGCACAGATACGCAGTATTTT,CASSLTTSFSTDTQYF
-,TRBJ2-2,TRBV28,-,TGTGCCAGCAACGGACCGACAGGAAACACCGGGGAGCTGTTTTTT,CASNGPTGNTGELFF
-,TRBJ2-6,TRBV28,-,TGTGCCAGCAGTCAATTTGGGGCTTCTTTCTCTGGGGCCAACGTCCTGACTTTC,CASSQFGASFSGANVLTF
TRBD2,TRBJ2-7,TRBV6-5,once,TGTGCCAGCAGTAGCTCTAGCGGGCTCAGGGACGAGCAGTACTTC,CASSSSSGLRDEQYF
TRBD1,TRBJ1-2,TRBV6-5,-,TGTGCCAGCAGTCAAACAGGGGGCGCGAGGGGCTACACCTTC,CASSQTGGARGYTF
TRBD2,TRBJ2-4,TRBV28,-,TGTGCCAGCAGTCCGGGGGGGACCAAAAACATTCAGTACTTC,CASSPGGTKNIQYF
-,TRBJ1-1,TRBV5-4,many,TGTGCCAGCAGCTTGGGGACACAGAGTGAAGCTTTCTTT,CASSLGTQSEAFF
-,TRBJ1-2,TRBV5-1,few,TGCGCCAGCAGCTCCGGAGGGCCTACGTATGGCTACACCTTC,CASSSGGPTYGYTF
TRBD1,TRBJ2-3,TRBV2,-,TGTGCCAGCAGCGGGACAGCCCGTGGCACAGATACGCAGTATTTT,CASSGTARGTDTQYF
TRBD2,TRBJ2-1,TRBV19,-,TGTGCCAGTAGTAGGGGGGGGAGCTCCTACAATGAGCAGTTCTTC,CASSRGGSSYNEQFF
-,TRBJ2-7,TRBV14,-,TGTGCCAGCAGCCACGGGGGTGTAGCGGACGAGCAGTACTTC,CASSHGGVADEQYF
TRBD1,TRBJ1-2,TRBV24-1,-,TGTGCCACCAGTGATGCGGACAGGGGGCTTAGCTACACCTTC,CATSDADRGLSYTF
-,TRBJ1-5,TRBV5-4,-,TGTGCCAGCAGCACCGAAGGGAGGAATCAGCCCCAGCATTTT,CASSTEGRNQPQHF
-,TRBJ2-1,TRBV12-3/TRBV12-4,-,TGTGCCAGCAGCCTCGGAGTGGACAATGAGCAGTTCTTC,CASSLGVDNEQFF
TRBD1,TRBJ2-7,TRBV11-3,-,TGTGCCAGCAGCCCAACCGGGACAGCGCCATTCTACGAGCAGTACTTC,CASSPTGTAPFYEQYF
TRBD2,TRBJ2-1,TRBV10-1,once,TGCGCCAGCAGTGAGCCCGGGGGGGGCGAGCAGTTCTTC,CASSEPGGGEQFF